This T cell receptor (beta chain) was sequenced for a study of metastatic and nonmetastatic thyroid tumors. About the study: Samples came from malignant and benign thyroid patients, and repertoires were compared across blood and tumor or nodule tissue.

The germline V gene has CDR1 MNHNS and CDR2 SASEGT. This CDR3 contains 14 residues. The V end lost 8 bases, the J end lost 2 bases, and 13 bases lay between the germline ends. Regarding the study as a whole: It was reportedly found that TCR beta diversity was significantly higher in malignant thyroid tumors than in benign nodules, a difference seen in both blood and tumor samples.

Original data processing: The authors used CDR3 differences across clinicopathological groups to build a distant-metastasis classifier for papillary thyroid cancer. Using MiXCR, TCRdb re-called clones from the PCR reads. The V and J calls were determined by TCRdb, not by the authors. The sample has about 19,000 clones; approximately 25% are singletons. There were no patients who had received any treatment before thyroid surgery. Worth noting for this clone: Its antigen remains unidentified.

This TCR came from a male donor with papillary thyroid cancer or a benign thyroid nodule (not recorded which). Some clones in this sample may be carry-over from other donors' samples. Input material: blood. The chain has TRBV6-1 and TRBJ2-1, with D possibly being TRBD2 (6 bases). In DNA, the CDR3 is TGTGCCAGCGGGAGGAGAACCGCCTACAATGAGCAGTTCTTC. Residues: CASGRRTAYNEQFF.